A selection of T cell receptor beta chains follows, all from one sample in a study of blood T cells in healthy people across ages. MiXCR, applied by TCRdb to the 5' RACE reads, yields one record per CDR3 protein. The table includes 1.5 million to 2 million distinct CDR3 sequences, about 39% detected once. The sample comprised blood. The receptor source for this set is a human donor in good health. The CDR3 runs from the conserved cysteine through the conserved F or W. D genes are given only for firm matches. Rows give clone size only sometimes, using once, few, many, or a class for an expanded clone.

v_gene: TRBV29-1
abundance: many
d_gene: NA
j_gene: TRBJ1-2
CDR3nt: TGCAGCGTATTACAGGGTAATGGCTACACCTTC
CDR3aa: CSVLQGNGYTF

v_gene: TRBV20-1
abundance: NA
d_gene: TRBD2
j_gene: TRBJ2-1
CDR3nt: TGCAGTGCCGCGGGAGCGGCCTACAATGAGCAGTTCTTC
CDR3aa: CSAAGAAYNEQFF

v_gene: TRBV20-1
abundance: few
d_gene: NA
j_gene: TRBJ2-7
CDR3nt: TGCAGTGCTTCTTCCGGGGCATATCCCCACGAGCAGTACTTC
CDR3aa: CSASSGAYPHEQYF

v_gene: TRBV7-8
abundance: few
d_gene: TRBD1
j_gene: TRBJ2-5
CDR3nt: TGTGCCAGCAGCTCTAACAGGGGTACAGAGACCCAGTACTTC
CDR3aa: CASSSNRGTETQYF

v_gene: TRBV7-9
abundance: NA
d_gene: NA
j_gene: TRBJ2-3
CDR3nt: TGTGCCAGCAGCCCCTGGACTGGCGAAGGAGATACGCAGTATTTT
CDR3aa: CASSPWTGEGDTQYF

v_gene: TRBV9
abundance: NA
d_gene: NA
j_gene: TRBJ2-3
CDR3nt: TGTGCCAGCAGCGTAGGGTTCCTGCGGCAGTCGTCCGCAGATACGCAGTATTTT
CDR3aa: CASSVGFLRQSSADTQYF

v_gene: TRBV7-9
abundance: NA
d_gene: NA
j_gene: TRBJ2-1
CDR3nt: TGTGCCAGCAGCACCCGGGACGGGGCCTACAATGAGCAGTTCTTC
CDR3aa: CASSTRDGAYNEQFF

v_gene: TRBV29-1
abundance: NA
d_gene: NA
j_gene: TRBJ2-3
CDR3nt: TGCAGCGTTGATATGCCCGGGGTTTCCACAGATACGCAGTATTTT
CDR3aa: CSVDMPGVSTDTQYF

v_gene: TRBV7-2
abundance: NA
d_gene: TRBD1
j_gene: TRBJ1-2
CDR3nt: TGTGCCAGCAGTTGGTCCACAGGGGGGTTTAACTATGGCTACACCTTC
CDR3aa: CASSWSTGGFNYGYTF

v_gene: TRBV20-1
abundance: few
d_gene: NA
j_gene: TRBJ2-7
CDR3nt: TGCAGTGCCCCCCTGCGGCCCTCCTACGAGCAGTACTTC
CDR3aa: CSAPLRPSYEQYF

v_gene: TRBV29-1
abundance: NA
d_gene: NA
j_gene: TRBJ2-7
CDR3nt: TGCGGCGTTGTCGGCAGAGTTACTTCCTACGAGCAGTACTTC
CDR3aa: CGVVGRVTSYEQYF

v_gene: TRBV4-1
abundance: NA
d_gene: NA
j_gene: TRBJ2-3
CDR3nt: TGCGCCAGCAGCCATGTGCTGCGCAAAGATACGCAGTATTTT
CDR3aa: CASSHVLRKDTQYF

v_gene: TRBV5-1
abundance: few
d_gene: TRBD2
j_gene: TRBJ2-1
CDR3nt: TGCGCCAGCAGCGGAATAGCGGGGGAATACAATGAGCAGTTCTTC
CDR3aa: CASSGIAGEYNEQFF

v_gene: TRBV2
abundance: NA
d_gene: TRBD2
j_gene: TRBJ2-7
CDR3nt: TGTGCCAGCACCTTCCCCGGAAGGCGGGGGTCCTACGAGCAGTACTTC
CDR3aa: CASTFPGRRGSYEQYF

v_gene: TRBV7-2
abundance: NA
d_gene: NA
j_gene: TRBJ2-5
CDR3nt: TGTGCCAGCAGCCCCACCCCTTCGACAGAACCTAAGAGGGAGACCCAGTACTTC
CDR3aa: CASSPTPSTEPKRETQYF

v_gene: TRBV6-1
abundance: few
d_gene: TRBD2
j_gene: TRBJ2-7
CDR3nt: TGTGCCAGCAGACTTAGCGGGGGGGATTCCTACGAGCAGTACTTC
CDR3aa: CASRLSGGDSYEQYF

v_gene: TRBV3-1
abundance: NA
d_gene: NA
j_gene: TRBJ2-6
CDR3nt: TGTGCCGTCGAGCCAAATCGGGCGGATCCCTCTGGGGCCAACGTCCTGACTTTC
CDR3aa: CAVEPNRADPSGANVLTF

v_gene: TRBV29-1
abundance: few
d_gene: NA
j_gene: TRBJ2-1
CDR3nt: TGCAGCGGCGCGGGACCGGGGAACAATGAGCAGTTCTTC
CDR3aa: CSGAGPGNNEQFF

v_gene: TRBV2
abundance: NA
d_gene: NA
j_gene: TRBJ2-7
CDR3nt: TGTGCCAGCAGAAAGGGGTGGGGGCCGGGGGAGCAGTACTTC
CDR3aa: CASRKGWGPGEQYF

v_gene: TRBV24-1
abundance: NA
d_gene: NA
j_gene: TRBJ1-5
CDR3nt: TGTGCCACCAGTGATTTCACCAGTGATCAGCCCCAGCATTTT
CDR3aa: CATSDFTSDQPQHF

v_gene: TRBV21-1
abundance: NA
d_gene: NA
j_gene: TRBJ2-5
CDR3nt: TGTGCCAGCAGCAATAGGGCTAGCGGGGGGGCCAAAGAGACCCAGTACTTC
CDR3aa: CASSNRASGGAKETQYF

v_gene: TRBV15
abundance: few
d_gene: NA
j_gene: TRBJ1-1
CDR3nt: TGTGCCACCAGCAGAGTAGAGGGGAACACTGAAGCTTTCTTT
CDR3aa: CATSRVEGNTEAFF

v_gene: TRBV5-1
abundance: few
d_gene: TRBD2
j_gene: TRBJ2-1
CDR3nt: TGCGCCAGCAGGTCCACTAGCGGGGTATACAATGAGCAGTTCTTC
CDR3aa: CASRSTSGVYNEQFF

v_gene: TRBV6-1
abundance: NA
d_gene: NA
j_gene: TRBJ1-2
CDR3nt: TGTGCCAGCAGTGAAGCGGGAGGGTCCGGCTACACCTTC
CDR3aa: CASSEAGGSGYTF

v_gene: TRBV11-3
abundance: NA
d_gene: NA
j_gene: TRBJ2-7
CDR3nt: TGTGCCAGCAGCTCCCGCGGTGAGGGGACATCCTACGAGCAGTACTTC
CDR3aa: CASSSRGEGTSYEQYF

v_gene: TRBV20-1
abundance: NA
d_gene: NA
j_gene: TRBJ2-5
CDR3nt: TGCAGTGCTAGAGATCTATATTTTTCCGAGACCCAGTACTTC
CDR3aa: CSARDLYFSETQYF

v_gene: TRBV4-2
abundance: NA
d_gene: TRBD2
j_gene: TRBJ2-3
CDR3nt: TGTGCCAGCAGCCAATTTGCAGCGGGGGGTACAGATACGCAGTATTTT
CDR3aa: CASSQFAAGGTDTQYF

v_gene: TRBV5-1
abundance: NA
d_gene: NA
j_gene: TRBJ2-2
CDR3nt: TGCGCCAGCAGCTTGGAGGGGTGGAACACCGGGGAGCTGTTTTTT
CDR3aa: CASSLEGWNTGELFF

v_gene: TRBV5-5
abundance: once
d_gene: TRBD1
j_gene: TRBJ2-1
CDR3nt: TGTGCCAGCAGTCCCGGGACAGGGTTCCATGAGCAGTTCTTC
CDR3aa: CASSPGTGFHEQFF

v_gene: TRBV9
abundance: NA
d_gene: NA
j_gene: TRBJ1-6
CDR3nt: TGTGCCAGCAGCCCCCTAGGGAACCCGGTGAATTCACCCCTCCACTTT
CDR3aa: CASSPLGNPVNSPLHF

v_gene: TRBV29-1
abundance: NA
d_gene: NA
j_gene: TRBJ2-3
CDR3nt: TGCAGCGTTGACGTATCCACAGATACGCAGTATTTT
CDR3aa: CSVDVSTDTQYF

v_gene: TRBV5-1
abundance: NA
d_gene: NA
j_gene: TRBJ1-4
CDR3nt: TGCGCCAGCAGCGCCGGGCAGGGACAACGGGAAAAACCGTTTTTT
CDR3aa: CASSAGQGQREKPFF

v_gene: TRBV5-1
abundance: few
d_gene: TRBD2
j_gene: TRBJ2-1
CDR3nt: TGCGCCAGCAGCTCGCCTCGCGGGGGGCACAATGAGCAGTTCTTC
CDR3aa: CASSSPRGGHNEQFF

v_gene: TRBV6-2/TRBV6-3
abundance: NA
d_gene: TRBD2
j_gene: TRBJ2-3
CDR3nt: TGTGCCAGCAGCTTTAGTTATAGCGGGGGAGTCAAAAACATTCAGTATTTT
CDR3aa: CASSFSYSGGVKNIQYF

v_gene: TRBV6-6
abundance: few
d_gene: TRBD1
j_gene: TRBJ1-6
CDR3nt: TGTGCCAGCAGTTGGGACAGGGGTTATAATTCACCCCTCCACTTT
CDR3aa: CASSWDRGYNSPLHF

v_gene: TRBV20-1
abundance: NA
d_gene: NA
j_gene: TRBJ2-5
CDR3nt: TGCAGTGCTAGAGGTCCCTCCAGAGAGACCCAGTACTTC
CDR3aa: CSARGPSRETQYF

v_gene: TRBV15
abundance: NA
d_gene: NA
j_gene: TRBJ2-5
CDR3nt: TGTGCCACCAGCAGAGATTCCGGTGACGGTGAGACCCAGTACTTC
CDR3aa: CATSRDSGDGETQYF

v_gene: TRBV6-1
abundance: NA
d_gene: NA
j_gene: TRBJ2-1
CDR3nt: TGTGCCAGCAGTGAACTGGGCAGAACATACAATGAGCAGTTCTTC
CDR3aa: CASSELGRTYNEQFF

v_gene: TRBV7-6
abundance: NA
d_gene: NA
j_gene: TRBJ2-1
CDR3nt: TGTGCCAGCAGCTTATTAGGGACAACGGTGTACAATGAGCGGTTCTTC
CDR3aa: CASSLLGTTVYNERFF

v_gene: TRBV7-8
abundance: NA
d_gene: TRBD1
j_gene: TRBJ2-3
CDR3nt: TGTGCCAGCAGCTGGCCAAGATCGGGACAGGCCACAGATACGCAGTATTTT
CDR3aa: CASSWPRSGQATDTQYF

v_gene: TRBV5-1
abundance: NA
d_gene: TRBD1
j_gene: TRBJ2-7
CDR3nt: TGCGCCAGCAGCTTGGACAGGGGCTATGACGAGCAGTACTTC
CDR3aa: CASSLDRGYDEQYF

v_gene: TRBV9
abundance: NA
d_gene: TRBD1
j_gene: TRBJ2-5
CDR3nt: TGTGCCAGCAGCGTCCTTACAGGGGTGGGGGAGACCCAGTACTTC
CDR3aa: CASSVLTGVGETQYF

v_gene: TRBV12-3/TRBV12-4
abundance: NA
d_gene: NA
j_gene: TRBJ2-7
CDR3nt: TGTGCCAGCAGTTTAGACTCAGAGACCTGGAACGAGCAGTACTTC
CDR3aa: CASSLDSETWNEQYF

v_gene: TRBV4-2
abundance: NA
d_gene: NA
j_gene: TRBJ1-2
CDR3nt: TGTGCCAGCAGCCAAGTCATGGGCACCGGGACCGTGAATTTTGACTACACCTTC
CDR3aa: CASSQVMGTGTVNFDYTF

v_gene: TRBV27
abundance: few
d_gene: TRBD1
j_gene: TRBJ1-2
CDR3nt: TGTGCCAGCACTATGACAGGGGAAAGCTCCCTCTATGGCTACACCTTC
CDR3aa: CASTMTGESSLYGYTF

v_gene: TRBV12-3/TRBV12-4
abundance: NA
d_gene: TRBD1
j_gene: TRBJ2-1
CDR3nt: TGTGCCAGCAGTTTCCCAACAGGGGGGTTCTATGAGCAGTTCTTC
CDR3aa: CASSFPTGGFYEQFF

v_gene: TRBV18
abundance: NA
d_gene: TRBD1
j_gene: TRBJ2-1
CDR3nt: TGTGCCAGCTCACCAGACAGGGGGTACAATGGGCAGTTCTTC
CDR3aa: CASSPDRGYNGQFF

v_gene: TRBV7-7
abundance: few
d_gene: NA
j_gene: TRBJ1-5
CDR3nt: TGTGCCACCCGCCCGGCGGGGGCCTATCAGCCCCAGCATTTT
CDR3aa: CATRPAGAYQPQHF

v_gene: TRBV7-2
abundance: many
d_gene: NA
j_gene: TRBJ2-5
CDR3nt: TGTGCCAGCAGCTTGAGTTCGGGGTCTCAAGAGACCCAGTACTTC
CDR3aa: CASSLSSGSQETQYF

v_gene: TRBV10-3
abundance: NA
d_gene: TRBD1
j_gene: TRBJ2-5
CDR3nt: TGTGCCATCGGAGACAGGGGGCACCTTAAGGAGACCCAGTACTTC
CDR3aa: CAIGDRGHLKETQYF

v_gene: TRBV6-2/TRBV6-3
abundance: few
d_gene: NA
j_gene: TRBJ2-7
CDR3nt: TGTGCCAGCAGGGGCCCCGCAGCCTACGAGCAGTACTTC
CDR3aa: CASRGPAAYEQYF

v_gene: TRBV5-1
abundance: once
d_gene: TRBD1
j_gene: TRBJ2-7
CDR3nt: TGCGCCAGCAGCTTAAACCGGGACAGGGTATTCGAGCAGTACTTC
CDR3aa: CASSLNRDRVFEQYF

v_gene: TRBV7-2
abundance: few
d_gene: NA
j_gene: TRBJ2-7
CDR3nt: TGTGCCAGCAGCCCAGAGGGACACGTATCTACGAGGCAGTACTTC
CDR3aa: CASSPEGHVSTRQYF

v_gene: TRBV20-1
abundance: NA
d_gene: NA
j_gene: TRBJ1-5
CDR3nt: TGCAGTACAGACGGACTGGGGAATCAGCCCCAGCATTTT
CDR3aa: CSTDGLGNQPQHF

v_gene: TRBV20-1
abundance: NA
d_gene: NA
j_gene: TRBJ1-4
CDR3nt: TGCAGTGCTCCAGAGGCAACTAATGAAAAACGGTTTTTT
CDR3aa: CSAPEATNEKRFF

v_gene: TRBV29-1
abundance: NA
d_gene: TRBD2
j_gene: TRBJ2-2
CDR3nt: TGCAGCGTTGAAGGTCGGGGGGGCGACCCCGGGGAGCTGTTTTTT
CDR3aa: CSVEGRGGDPGELFF

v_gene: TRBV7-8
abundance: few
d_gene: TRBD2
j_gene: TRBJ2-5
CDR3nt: TGTGCCACCGGGACTATGACTGAGACCCAGTACTTC
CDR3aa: CATGTMTETQYF

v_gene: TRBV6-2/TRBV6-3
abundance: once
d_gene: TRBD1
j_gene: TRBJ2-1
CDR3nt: TGCGCCAGCAGCCGCGCCGGGACAGGGGATTCGAATGAGCAGTTCTTC
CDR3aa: CASSRAGTGDSNEQFF

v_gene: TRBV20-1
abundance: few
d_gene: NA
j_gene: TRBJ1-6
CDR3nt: TGCAGTGCTAGAGGGGACACTAATTCACCCCTCCACTTT
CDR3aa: CSARGDTNSPLHF